These 4 T cell receptor beta chains were all obtained from the same sample, sequenced in a study of blood T cell repertoires in COVID-19. Sequenced by immunoSEQ multiplex PCR; TCRdb stores in-frame clones only, minus some. The top ten hold approximately 14% of the sample, which has about 190,000 clones, roughly four fifths seen once. Sequencing input: peripheral blood. The receptors were gathered from a man aged 25-45 years with active or convalescent COVID-19.

This chain connects TRBV5-1 to TRBJ2-5, with 10 bases lining up with TRBD1. Germline assignment: CDR1 SGHRS and CDR2 YFSETQ. The CDR3 contains 16 residues. V shed 0 bases, J shed 5 bases, and the junction held 7 bases outside the gene matches. CDR3 DNA sequence: TGCGCCAGCAGCTTGGGGGCGACAGGGGGCCAGGAGACCCAGTACTTC. This gives the protein CASSLGATGGQETQYF. The full variable domain, in which reference TRBV5-1 and TRBJ2-5 provide the parts outside the CDR3, is KAGVTQTPRYLIKTRGQQVTLSCSPISGHRSVSWYQQTPGQGLQFLFEYFSETQRNKGNFPGRFSGRQFSNSRSEMNVSTLELGDSALYLCASSLGATGGQETQYFGPGTRLLVL.

This CDR3 reads CASSSDAGKLFF. The CDR3 DNA follows: TGTGCCAGCAGCTCCGACGCAGGGAAGCTGTTTTTT. V gene TRBV7-2 combines with J gene TRBJ2-2; the D gene is possibly TRBD1 (5 bases). The ends were cut back, 4 bases at V and 12 bases at J, with 12 bases in the middle. The length of the CDR3 is 12 residues. Germline CDR1 reads SGHTA; CDR2 reads FQGNSA.

The J gene is TRBJ1-1, the V gene TRBV4-3; 8 bases agree with TRBD1. Germline CDR1 LGHNA, CDR2 YSLEER. The ends lost 1 base at V and 6 bases at J; junction bases unmatched: 7. CDR3 length equals 15 residues. The CDR3 DNA follows: TGCGCCAGCAGCCAAGGTGGGACAGGTCGAGCTGAAGCTTTCTTT. It translates to CASSQGGTGRAEAFF.

This clone was seen a handful of times. The chain combines TRBV7-6 with TRBJ1-4; 12 bases agree with TRBD1. In germline, CDR1 is SGHVS, CDR2 FNYEAQ. The ends lost 0 bases at V and 10 bases at J; junction bases unmatched: 3. The length of the CDR3 is 15 residues. In DNA form, the CDR3 reads TGTGCCAGCAGCTTAGCAGGGACAGGGGGCGGAAAACTGTTTTTT. This sequence encodes CASSLAGTGGGKLFF.